This TCR beta chain was recorded in a study of T cells in narcolepsy. Broader study findings: In some patient and control memory CD4+ samples, autoreactive clones were absent. Blood of same and different patients, but not healthy controls, reportedly held recurring autoreactive clonotypes.

Libraries were prepared by immunoSEQ multiplex PCR; TCRdb keeps only in-frame clonotypes and omits some of them. Here the sample spans around 15,000 clones, 85% being singletons. The CDR3 loop spans 14 amino acids. Germline CDR1 and CDR2: GTSNPN and SVGIG (reference sequence). Trimming left V 5 bases short and J 0 bases short, with 14 bases between. A word on this clone: Its matching antigen is unknown.

V usage is TRBV30 and J usage is TRBJ2-7; TRBD1 is a possible D gene (7 bases). The source material was memory (CD45RA-) CD4+ T cells from blood. This TCR came from a human donor in good health. The CDR3, as DNA: TGTGCCTGGCGCAGGGGGGCCAACTCCTACGAGCAGTACTTC. It codes for CAWRRGANSYEQYF. Full variable domain (remainder filled in from reference TRBV30 and TRBJ2-7): SQTIHQWPATLVQPVGSPLSLECTVEGTSNPNLYWYRQAAGRGLQLLFYSVGIGQISSEVPQNLSASRPQDRQFILSSKKLLLSDSGFYLCAWRRGANSYEQYFGPGTRLTVT.